This T cell receptor (beta chain) emerged from a study of T cells after yellow fever vaccination. MiXCR, run by TCRdb on the 5' RACE reads, gives a single entry per CDR3 protein. The sample holds approximately 160,000 distinct CDR3 sequences; 7% to 10% are singletons and the top ten take about 40%. CDR1 is LGHDT and CDR2 is YNNKEL in the germline V gene (reference sequence). This CDR3 has 14 amino acids. The table lists this clonotype with a few counts. Compared with germline, one end of the junction differs, possibly owing to a read error. The chain carries TRBV3-1 and TRBJ2-1, with no clear D. Sequenced material: CD8+ T cells sorted from PBMCs, taken 45 days after the yellow fever booster vaccination. This receptor was obtained from a man aged 18 to 30 who received the YFV17D yellow fever vaccine. The CDR3 DNA is TGTGCCAGCAGTCAAGCTAGTTGGCACAATGAGCAGTTCTTC. Translating it yields CASSQASWHNEQFF.